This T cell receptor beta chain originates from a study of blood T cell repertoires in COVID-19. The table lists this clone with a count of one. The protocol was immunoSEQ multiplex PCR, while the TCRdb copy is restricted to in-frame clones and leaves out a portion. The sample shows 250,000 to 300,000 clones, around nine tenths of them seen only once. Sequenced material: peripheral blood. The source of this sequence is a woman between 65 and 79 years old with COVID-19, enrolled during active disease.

In nucleotides, the CDR3 is TGCGCCAGCAGCCCAGGACAGGGAGTTGGCTACACCTTC. Protein sequence: CASSPGQGVGYTF. The chain employs TRBV5-1 and TRBJ1-2, with TRBD1 matching 8 bases. Germline lookup yields CDR1 SGHRS and CDR2 YFSETQ. J gave up 7 bases and V 4 bases, and 6 bases lay outside the gene matches. The CDR3 has 13 residues.